The rows below give T cell receptor beta chains drawn from one sample of a study of cytomegalovirus exposure and HLA in healthy donors. TCRdb keeps only in-frame clones here, not all; method: immunoSEQ multiplex PCR. The sample holds approximately 150,000 clones, around 84% seen once. Source material: PBMCs. The receptors come from a boy aged 2-15 years in good health and CMV-seronegative. The CDR3 runs from the conserved cysteine through the conserved F or W. D genes are given only for firm matches. Size is stated for part of the rows, as once, few or many counts, or as a class when the clone is expanded.

D gene: TRBD1
V gene: TRBV13
clone size: -
CDR3 protein: CASQLDRRYEQYF

D gene: TRBD2
V gene: TRBV9
clone size: once
CDR3 protein: CASSVREGGDTQYF

D gene: TRBD1
V gene: TRBV9
clone size: -
CDR3 protein: CASSVGDRGAGANVLTF

D gene: TRBD1
V gene: TRBV30
clone size: -
CDR3 protein: CAWTGTAGYTF

D gene: TRBD1
V gene: TRBV10-3
clone size: -
CDR3 protein: CAIGSGGFLGETQYF

D gene: TRBD2
V gene: TRBV9
clone size: -
CDR3 protein: CASSEGTSGSDEQFF

D gene: TRBD1
V gene: TRBV5-6
clone size: -
CDR3 protein: CASSGTGTVVGNTIYF

D gene: TRBD2
V gene: TRBV18
clone size: -
CDR3 protein: CASSYGGDQETQYF

D gene: -
V gene: TRBV10-3
clone size: few
CDR3 protein: CAISDGLAFKVF

D gene: -
V gene: TRBV28
clone size: -
CDR3 protein: CASRATGDYGYTF

D gene: -
V gene: TRBV5-1
clone size: -
CDR3 protein: CASSFGVATNEKLFF

D gene: TRBD2
V gene: TRBV4-2
clone size: -
CDR3 protein: CASSQDELGLAGEYEQYF

D gene: -
V gene: TRBV6-1
clone size: -
CDR3 protein: CATDSTRVSGNTIYF

D gene: -
V gene: TRBV19
clone size: -
CDR3 protein: CASSLTLAQEQFF

D gene: -
V gene: TRBV19
clone size: -
CDR3 protein: CASRSAGSTGELFF

D gene: TRBD1
V gene: TRBV4-2
clone size: -
CDR3 protein: CASSQAGGATAGANVLTF

D gene: -
V gene: TRBV6-6
clone size: -
CDR3 protein: CASFFPGANVLTF

D gene: TRBD1
V gene: TRBV10-3
clone size: -
CDR3 protein: CAISSTGRTNTGELFF

D gene: -
V gene: TRBV25-1
clone size: -
CDR3 protein: CASSVWGTGYNEQFF

D gene: -
V gene: TRBV11-2
clone size: -
CDR3 protein: CASSLFQWGEHEYF

D gene: TRBD2
V gene: TRBV10-1
clone size: -
CDR3 protein: CASSDRLAGSTDTQYF

D gene: -
V gene: TRBV30
clone size: -
CDR3 protein: CAWIADNYGYTF

D gene: TRBD1
V gene: TRBV7-9
clone size: few
CDR3 protein: CASSHRGSDEQYF

D gene: -
V gene: TRBV28
clone size: -
CDR3 protein: CASSFGHVRLGEAFF

D gene: -
V gene: TRBV9
clone size: -
CDR3 protein: CASSGPGNTEAFF

D gene: -
V gene: TRBV7-8
clone size: -
CDR3 protein: CASSRGQWGDQPQHF

D gene: -
V gene: TRBV4-2
clone size: -
CDR3 protein: CASSQDWGSGDTEAFF

D gene: TRBD1
V gene: TRBV19
clone size: -
CDR3 protein: CASSTRGRGPSPLHF

D gene: -
V gene: TRBV7-7
clone size: -
CDR3 protein: CASSLGGNYEQYF

D gene: -
V gene: TRBV9
clone size: -
CDR3 protein: CASSSRRGRDNSPLHF

D gene: -
V gene: TRBV5-8
clone size: once
CDR3 protein: CASSFAMDRYEKLFF

D gene: TRBD1
V gene: TRBV6-5
clone size: -
CDR3 protein: CASTSRDRLQETQYF

D gene: TRBD1
V gene: TRBV4-3
clone size: few
CDR3 protein: CASSPRTGGSYGYTF

D gene: -
V gene: TRBV10-3
clone size: -
CDR3 protein: CAISDGVGNTGELFF

D gene: -
V gene: TRBV7-9
clone size: -
CDR3 protein: CASSATRGTEAFF